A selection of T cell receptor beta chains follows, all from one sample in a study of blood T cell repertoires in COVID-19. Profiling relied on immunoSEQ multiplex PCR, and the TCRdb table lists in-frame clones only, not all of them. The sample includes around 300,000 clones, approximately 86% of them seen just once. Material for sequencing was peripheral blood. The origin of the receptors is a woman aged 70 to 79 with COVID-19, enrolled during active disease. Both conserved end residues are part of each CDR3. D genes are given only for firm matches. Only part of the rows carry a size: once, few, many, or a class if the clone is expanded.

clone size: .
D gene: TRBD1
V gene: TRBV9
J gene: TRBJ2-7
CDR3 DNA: TGTGCCAGCAGCGATCATAGGGACAGCTACGAGCAGTACTTC
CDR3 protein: CASSDHRDSYEQYF

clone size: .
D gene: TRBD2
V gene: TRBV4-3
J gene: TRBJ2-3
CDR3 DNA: TGCGCCAGCAGCCAAGAAATAGCGGGGGTGACAGATACGCAGTATTTT
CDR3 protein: CASSQEIAGVTDTQYF

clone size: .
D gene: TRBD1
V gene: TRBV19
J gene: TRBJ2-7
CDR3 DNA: TGTGCCAGTAGATGGGGGACAGGAGACTACGAGCAGTACTTC
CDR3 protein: CASRWGTGDYEQYF

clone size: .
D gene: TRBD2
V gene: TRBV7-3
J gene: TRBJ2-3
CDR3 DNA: TGTGCCAGCAGCCCCCAAGGACTAGAGACAGATACGCAGTATTTT
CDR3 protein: CASSPQGLETDTQYF

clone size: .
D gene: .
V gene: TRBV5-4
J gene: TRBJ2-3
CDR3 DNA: TGTGCCAGCAGCCCTCCTCAGGGTATCCCAGATACGCAGTATTTT
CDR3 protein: CASSPPQGIPDTQYF

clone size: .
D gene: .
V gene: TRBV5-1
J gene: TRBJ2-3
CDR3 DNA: TGCGCCAGCAGCCCAACAGGTAGCACAGATACGCAGTATTTT
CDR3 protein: CASSPTGSTDTQYF

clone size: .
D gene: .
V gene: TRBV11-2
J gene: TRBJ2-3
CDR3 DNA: TGTGCCAGCAGCTTAGATCCGGCAGATACGCAGTATTTT
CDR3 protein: CASSLDPADTQYF

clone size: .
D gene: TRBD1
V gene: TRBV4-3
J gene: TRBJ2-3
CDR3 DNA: TGCGCCAGCAGCCAAGACCGGGACAGGGGGCGGTTTGGAGATACGCAGTATTTT
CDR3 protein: CASSQDRDRGRFGDTQYF

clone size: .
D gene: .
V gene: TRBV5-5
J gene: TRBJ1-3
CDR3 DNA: TGTGCCAGCACCGAGGAGGGCGGAACAAACACCATATATTTT
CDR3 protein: CASTEEGGTNTIYF

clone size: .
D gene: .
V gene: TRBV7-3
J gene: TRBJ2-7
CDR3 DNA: TGTGCCAGCAGCTTAATGACATCTTACGAGCAGTACTTC
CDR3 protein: CASSLMTSYEQYF

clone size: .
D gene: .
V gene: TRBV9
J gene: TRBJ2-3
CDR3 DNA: TGTGCCAGCAGCGTAATGGTCGGGGGGCCGGGGGATACGCAGTATTTT
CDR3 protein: CASSVMVGGPGDTQYF

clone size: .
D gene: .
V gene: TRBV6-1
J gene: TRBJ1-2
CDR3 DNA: TGTGCCAGCAGTGAAGGCGTAGGGGCCTATGGCTACACCTTC
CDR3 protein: CASSEGVGAYGYTF

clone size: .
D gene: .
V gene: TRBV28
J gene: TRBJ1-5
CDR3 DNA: TGTGCCAGCATCCCTACGGGGTACAATCAGCCCCAGCATTTT
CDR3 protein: CASIPTGYNQPQHF

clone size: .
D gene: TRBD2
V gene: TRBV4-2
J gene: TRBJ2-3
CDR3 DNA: TGTGCCAGCAGCCAAGAATCCGCGGGGGGGCTTGATACGCAGTATTTT
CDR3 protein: CASSQESAGGLDTQYF

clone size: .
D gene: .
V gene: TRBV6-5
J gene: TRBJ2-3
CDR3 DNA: TGTGCCACCCAGGGGACCTACACAGATACGCAGTATTTT
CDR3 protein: CATQGTYTDTQYF

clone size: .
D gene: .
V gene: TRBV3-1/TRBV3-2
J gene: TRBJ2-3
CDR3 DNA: TGTGCCAGCAGCCGGAGGGATACGCAGTATTTT
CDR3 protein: CASSRRDTQYF

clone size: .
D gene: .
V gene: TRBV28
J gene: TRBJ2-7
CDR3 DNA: TGTGCCAGCAGTTTCATGTACAGGATAGCCTACGAGCAGTACTTC
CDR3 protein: CASSFMYRIAYEQYF

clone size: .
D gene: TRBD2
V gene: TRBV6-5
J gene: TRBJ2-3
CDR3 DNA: TGTGCCAGCAGTTACTCCAAGCGGGGTTTCTTAGATACGCAGTATTTT
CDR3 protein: CASSYSKRGFLDTQYF

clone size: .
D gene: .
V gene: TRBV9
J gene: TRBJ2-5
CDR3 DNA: TGTGCCAGCAGCGTAAGCCCAGGGTCCCAAGAGACCCAGTACTTC
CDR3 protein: CASSVSPGSQETQYF

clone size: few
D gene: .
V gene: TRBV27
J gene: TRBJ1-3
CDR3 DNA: TGTGCCACCTCCTCCGGGTATGGAAACACCATATATTTT
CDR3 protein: CATSSGYGNTIYF

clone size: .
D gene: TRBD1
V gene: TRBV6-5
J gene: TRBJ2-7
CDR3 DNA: TGTGCCAGCAGTTACTCCGGGACAGGGTCTACCTACGAGCAGTACTTC
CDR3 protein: CASSYSGTGSTYEQYF

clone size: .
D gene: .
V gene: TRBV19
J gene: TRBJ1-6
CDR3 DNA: TGTGCCAGTAGTATCGAAGCGGGCCCTAATTCACCCCTCCACTTT
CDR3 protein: CASSIEAGPNSPLHF

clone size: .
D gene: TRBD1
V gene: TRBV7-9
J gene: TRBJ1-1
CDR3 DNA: TGTGCCAGCAGCCCCCGTGGGACAGGGACGTCCTACACTGAAGCTTTCTTT
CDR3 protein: CASSPRGTGTSYTEAFF

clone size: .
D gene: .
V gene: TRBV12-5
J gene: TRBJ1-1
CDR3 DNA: TGTGCTAGTGTTATGACAGGGAACACTGAAGCTTTCTTT
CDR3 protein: CASVMTGNTEAFF

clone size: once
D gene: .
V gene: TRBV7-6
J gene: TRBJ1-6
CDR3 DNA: TGTGCCAGCAGCTCTGATGACATAACACCCCTCCACTTT
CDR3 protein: CASSSDDITPLHF

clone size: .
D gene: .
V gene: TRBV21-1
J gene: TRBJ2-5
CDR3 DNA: TGTGCCAGCAGCAAAGCGCCAGTAGAGACCCAGTACTTC
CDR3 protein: CASSKAPVETQYF